This TCR beta chain was recorded in a study of identifying expanded T cells in peripheral blood. Study-wide points: Clone count variance between two-week samples rose with total template count. Technical replicates showed around 1.3 changed clones; two weeks 15 to 20; four weeks 19.

Clones were read by immunoSEQ multiplex PCR, and TCRdb kept only the in-frame ones, dropping some. The repertoire holds 65,000 to 95,000 clones, with about 87% as singletons. Collection occurred without any documented infections or immune events in donors. This clone was detected many times. The antigen is undetermined. Unmatched junction bases numbered 7, after V lost 5 bases and J lost 4 bases. The CDR3 sequence is 14 residues long. The germline gives CDR1 LNHDA, CDR2 SQIVND (reference sequence). This TCR derives from a person between 18 and 75 years old in good health. This chain uses TRBV19 with TRBJ1-1, with 7 bases aligning to TRBD1. Sample: blood. The CDR3 sequence: CASSLGQASTEAFF. DNA of the CDR3: TGTGCCAGTAGTCTCGGACAGGCGAGCACTGAAGCTTTCTTT.